This is a list of T cell receptor beta chains from one sample in a study of tumor and adjacent non-tumor tissue in lung cancer. TCRdb ran MiXCR on the multiplex PCR reads and lists one entry per CDR3 protein. The data show 70,000 to 90,000 distinct CDR3 sequences, with over 75% seen just once and roughly 12% held by the top ten. Source material: lung tumor tissue. All receptors come from a woman between 45 and 60 years old with non-small cell lung cancer. CDR3s include the opening cysteine and the closing phenylalanine or tryptophan. The D gene is left open where the match is weak. Clone size is shown for a subset of rows, as once, few, many or a class of expanded clone.

v_gene	len	abundance	d_gene	j_gene	CDR3nt	CDR3aa
TRBV6-5	15	-	-	TRBJ2-6	TGTGCCAGCAGATGTAGGGGGTCTGGGGTCAACGTCCTGACTTTC	CASRCRGSGVNVLTF
TRBV20-1	18	once	TRBD2	TRBJ2-1	TGCAGTGCCCCGAACCCCCTAGCGGCTCTCTCCGCCTACAATAAGCAGTTCTTC	CSAPNPLAALSAYNKQFF
TRBV11-3	15	-	-	TRBJ2-7	TGTGCTAGCAGCTCAGGGGGGCAGGGCCTTACCGAACAGTATTTC	CASSSGGQGLTEQYF
TRBV6-5	14	-	TRBD1	TRBJ1-1	TGTCCCAGCACCTCACAGGGGGCTATCACTGAAGCTTTCTTT	CPSTSQGAITEAFF
TRBV6-1	15	-	-	TRBJ2-7	TGTGTCAGCAGTGAAGCGAGCAGGGGAATATATGAGCAGTACTTC	CVSSEASRGIYEQYF
TRBV6-5	13	many	TRBD1	TRBJ1-1	TGTGCCAGCAGTAGGGGGCGAGGCACTGAAGCTTTCTTT	CASSRGRGTEAFF
TRBV6-5	15	-	-	TRBJ2-2	TGTGCCAGCAGGACCGGGACGGGGGAGGCCCGGGAGCTGTTTTTT	CASRTGTGEARELFF
TRBV24-1	14	-	TRBD2	TRBJ2-3	TGTGCCACCAGTCCGGGGGGGGCCCAGTCCACGCAGTATTTT	CATSPGGAQSTQYF
TRBV11-3	15	-	-	TRBJ2-5	TGTGTCAGCAGCTTAGGCTACTCCGCCGGGGGGACCCAGTACTTC	CVSSLGYSAGGTQYF
TRBV11-2	17	-	-	TRBJ1-3	TGTGCCAGCAGCTTCACTTTCAACAGATTCTCTGGAAACATCATATATTTT	CASSFTFNRFSGNIIYF
TRBV20-1	14	-	TRBD2	TRBJ2-2	TGCAGTGCTAGCAGGGGGGGGCCTAGCGGGGAGCCGTTTTTT	CSASRGGPSGEPFF
TRBV6-4	15	-	TRBD2	TRBJ2-2	TGTGCCGGCAGTCCCATGGGGGGGACGGTCAGGGAGCAGTTTTTT	CAGSPMGGTVREQFF
TRBV7-9	12	many	-	TRBJ2-7	TGTGCCAGCAGCTTTGGGGGTTGGGAGCAGTACTTC	CASSFGGWEQYF
TRBV5-5	14	-	-	TRBJ1-1	TGTGCCAGCATCTCGCCGATTAGAAACACTGAAGCTTACTTT	CASISPIRNTEAYF
TRBV11-2	13	-	-	TRBJ2-1	TGTGCCAGCAGCTTAGAGAGTTTCAATGATCAGTTCTTC	CASSLESFNDQFF
TRBV6-1	13	-	-	TRBJ1-2	TGTGCCTGCCAGGGAGGAGTTAACTATGGCTACACCTTC	CACQGGVNYGYTF
TRBV5-4	18	-	-	TRBJ2-1	TGTGCCAGCAGCTTGCGAATAGCAGGAGCCCCTCCTTACAATGAGCAGTTCTTC	CASSLRIAGAPPYNEQFF
TRBV4-1	15	medium-sized	-	TRBJ2-1	TGCGCCAGCAGCGGGAAGTTGGACCTGGCCAATGAGCAGTTCTTC	CASSGKLDLANEQFF
TRBV5-6	14	-	TRBD1	TRBJ1-1	TGTGCCGGCAGGCGCAGGGGGCTGGACACAGAAGCTTTCTTT	CAGRRRGLDTEAFF
TRBV29-1	13	-	-	TRBJ1-1	TGTAGCGTCGCAGACAGGCTGAACACTGAAGCTTACTTT	CSVADRLNTEAYF
TRBV4-1	16	-	-	TRBJ1-4	TGCCCCAGCAGCCAAGGACAGAGTGCAACTAATGAAAAACTGTTTTTT	CPSSQGQSATNEKLFF
TRBV11-2	16	-	-	TRBJ2-1	TGTGCCAGCAGTTTGGGACACTTTTTCAGCTACAATGCGCAGTTCTTC	CASSLGHFFSYNAQFF
TRBV11-3	12	-	-	TRBJ1-2	TGTGCCACCAAGACGGGTGGCTATGGCTACACATTT	CATKTGGYGYTF
TRBV7-8	16	-	TRBD2	TRBJ2-3	TGTGCCAGCAGCTTAGATTCTAGCGGGAGTACCGATACGCAGTATTTT	CASSLDSSGSTDTQYF
TRBV12-3/TRBV12-4	11	-	-	TRBJ1-4	TGTATCAGCAGTTTAAGAGAAAAACTGTTTTTC	CISSLREKLFF
TRBV6-2/TRBV6-3	16	-	-	TRBJ2-2	TGTGCCAGCAGTAGCCTTGGACACAGACTAACAGGGGAGCTGTTTTTT	CASSSLGHRLTGELFF
TRBV6-5	14	-	-	TRBJ2-4	TGTGCCACCATGCTGAGTGGACGCAAAAACAATCAGTACTTC	CATMLSGRKNNQYF
TRBV12-3/TRBV12-4	15	-	-	TRBJ1-2	TGTCCCAGCAGTCTTCAGGGAGGAGATAACTATGGCTACACCTTC	CPSSLQGGDNYGYTF
TRBV6-1	13	once	-	TRBJ1-1	TGTGCCAGCAGTTGGAAAGAGAATACTGAAGCTTTCTTT	CASSWKENTEAFF
TRBV10-3	13	-	-	TRBJ1-1	TGTGTCATCAGTGAGATAACAAACACTGAAGCTTTCTTT	CVISEITNTEAFF
TRBV29-1	14	-	-	TRBJ2-7	TGCAGCGTTTTACTAACGGGAGTTTTCCAGGAGCAATACTTC	CSVLLTGVFQEQYF
TRBV6-4	16	-	TRBD2	TRBJ2-3	TGTGCCAGCAGTGACGGACTAGCGGGAGGGGCAGATGCGCAGTATTTT	CASSDGLAGGADAQYF
TRBV19	15	-	-	TRBJ2-3	TGTGCCAGTAGTATACAGCGGACTAGCACAGATACGCAGTATTTT	CASSIQRTSTDTQYF
TRBV20-1	12	-	-	TRBJ1-6	TGTAATGCTAGTTGGGGGAATTCACCCCTCCACTTT	CNASWGNSPLHF
TRBV10-3	14	-	-	TRBJ1-2	TGTGCCATCAGTGGGCGTTCTGAGGATAGTGGCTACACCTTC	CAISGRSEDSGYTF
TRBV29-1	15	-	TRBD2	TRBJ2-1	TGCAGCGTTGAGCCAAGCGGGAGCTCCTACAATGAGCAGTCCTTC	CSVEPSGSSYNEQSF
TRBV4-2	15	-	-	TRBJ1-5	TGTGCCAGCAGCCACGAGCTCGCTAGCAATCAGCCCCAGCATTTT	CASSHELASNQPQHF
TRBV5-1	15	-	-	TRBJ2-7	TGCACAAGCAGCTTGTCGGGACTTCAGACCTACGAGCGGTACTTC	CTSSLSGLQTYERYF
TRBV6-5	13	-	TRBD2	TRBJ2-5	TGTGCCAGCAGTCAACTAGCGGGGCGGACCCAGTACTTC	CASSQLAGRTQYF
TRBV7-9	17	many	-	TRBJ2-5	TGTGCCAGCAGCCCCCCGGGGGGACAACAAGCGATAAAGACCCAGTACTTC	CASSPPGGQQAIKTQYF
TRBV28	14	-	-	TRBJ2-7	TGTGCCAGCACTTTAAGTAAATTAGTCTACGAGCAGTACTTC	CASTLSKLVYEQYF
TRBV4-2	16	-	TRBD2	TRBJ2-3	TGTGTCGGCAGCCATGACGGACTAGCGGGATCAGATACGCAGTATTTT	CVGSHDGLAGSDTQYF
TRBV11-2	17	-	TRBD2	TRBJ2-6	TGTGCCAGCAGCTTACTAGCGGGTAGCTCTGGGGCCAACATCCTGACTTTT	CASSLLAGSSGANILTF
TRBV11-2	16	-	TRBD1	TRBJ2-1	TGTGCCAGTAGCTTGGAACAGGGACAGGGATTCACTAAGCAGTTCTTC	CASSLEQGQGFTKQFF
TRBV4-1	12	-	-	TRBJ2-1	TGCGTCAGCAGCCAAGGGATGGGTGAGCAGTTCTTC	CVSSQGMGEQFF
TRBV11-2	17	-	TRBD2	TRBJ2-1	TGTGCCAGCAGCTTAGCGCCTAGCGGGAGGGCCTCCCATGAGCAGTTCTTC	CASSLAPSGRASHEQFF
TRBV7-9	15	-	TRBD1	TRBJ2-7	TGTGCCAGGAGTCCGGCGAGGACAGGCTCCTACGAGCAGTACTTC	CARSPARTGSYEQYF
TRBV6-6	15	few	-	TRBJ2-1	TGTGCCAGCAGTTATAATCTAGTGGGGTACAATGAGCAGTCCTTC	CASSYNLVGYNEQSF
TRBV10-3	17	-	TRBD1	TRBJ2-2	TGTGCCATCAGATCTATGACAGGGGACACGAACACTGGGAAGCTGTTTTTT	CAIRSMTGDTNTGKLFF
TRBV12-3/TRBV12-4	15	-	-	TRBJ2-7	TGTGCCAGCAGTGGAGGACATGGGGTAATCTACGAGCAGTACTTC	CASSGGHGVIYEQYF
TRBV6-5	16	-	-	TRBJ2-1	TGTGGTAACAGTTACTTCCGGGATAGGGCCGACAATGAGCAGTTCTTC	CGNSYFRDRADNEQFF
TRBV20-1	13	-	-	TRBJ2-3	TGCAGTGCGCCACTAGTGCGAACAGATAAGCAGTATTTT	CSAPLVRTDKQYF
TRBV6-6	16	-	-	TRBJ1-6	TGTGCCATCAGTTCACCCGGGGCGCAGGGCGATTCACCACTCCACTTT	CAISSPGAQGDSPLHF
TRBV12-3/TRBV12-4	14	-	TRBD2	TRBJ2-5	TGTGCCAGCAGTTTCAGCGGGAGACAAGAGACCAAGTACTTT	CASSFSGRQETKYF